The next 22 T cell receptor beta chains were all read from a single sample in a study of spatial heterogeneity in lung cancer. Documented time point: sample taken at primary tumor resection. Unsorted tumor, nontumor lung tissue or cryopreserved PBMC supplied the whole RNA. One entry per CDR3 protein results from TCRdb running MiXCR on the 5' RACE reads. Among around 40,000 distinct CDR3 sequences, approximately 6.3% were seen once, and the ten largest hold around 10%. Sequencing used PBMCs, obtained at surgery. The receptors derive from a male donor with early-stage non-small cell lung cancer.

In this sample, this clonotype turned up many times. The rearrangement links TRBV7-2 to TRBJ1-4; D gene ambiguous. V lost 2 bases and J lost 5, with 15 bases in between. Germline CDR1 is SGHTA and CDR2 is FQGNSA. The CDR3 runs to 16 residues. The CDR3 loop reads CASSLFWAQGNEKLFF. For the CDR3, the DNA is TGTGCCAGCAGCTTATTTTGGGCACAAGGAAATGAAAAACTGTTTTTT.

A note on this clonotype: Being one base from a much bigger clone, this may be a read error. This sequence joins TRBV5-1 and TRBJ2-7; 7 bases agree with TRBD2. V was clipped by 4 bases and J by 0 bases; unmatched bases: 10. The CDR3 is 16 amino acids. In germline, CDR1 is SGHRS, CDR2 YFSETQ. CDR3 region: CASSLSGREFSYEQYF. CDR3 nucleotide sequence: TGCGCCAGCAGCCTCAGTGGGCGGGAGTTCTCCTACGAGCAGTACTTC.

The sample holds many counts of this clonotype. The genes are TRBV2 and TRBJ2-2, with TRBD1 identical over 8 bases. This CDR3 comprises 15 residues. V trimming: 3 bases; J trimming: 5 bases; junction bases outside the gene matches: 5. The germline CDR1 and CDR2 sequences are SNHLY and FYNNEI. In DNA form, the CDR3 reads TGTGCCAGCAGTGAGGCAGGGGGCAGAACCGGGGAGCTGTTTTTT. This sequence encodes CASSEAGGRTGELFF.

This clonotype has a handful of counts. The rearrangement uses TRBV19 and TRBJ1-5; 8 nucleotides agree with TRBD1. This CDR3 is 16 amino acids long. The J segment lost 2 bases and the V segment lost 2 bases, leaving 5 bases of the junction unmatched. Germline assignment: CDR1 LNHDA and CDR2 SQIVND (reference sequence). The CDR3 sequence is CASSIQGARGNQPQHF. The CDR3, as DNA: TGTGCCAGTAGTATACAGGGGGCGCGAGGCAATCAGCCCCAGCATTTT.

Many counts were recorded for this clonotype. CDR3 sequence (DNA): TGTGCCAGTAGTATAGATCCTCTTGCCAACACTGAAGCTTTCTTT. Protein sequence: CASSIDPLANTEAFF. This sequence joins TRBV19 and TRBJ1-1; D uncertain. The germline V and J ends were trimmed by 0 bases and 2 bases, with 10 bases remaining between them. This CDR3 region has 15 residues. Germline CDR1 LNHDA, CDR2 SQIVND (reference sequence). Drawing the rest from reference TRBV19 and TRBJ1-1, the complete variable domain is DGGITQSPKYLFRKEGQNVTLSCEQNLNHDAMYWYRQDPGQGLRLIYYSQIVNDFQKGDIAEGYSVSREKKESFPLTVTSAQKNPTAFYLCASSIDPLANTEAFFGQGTRLTVV.

This clonotype was seen at least ten times. The CDR3 loop is CATSDLSQGIDEQFF. DNA for the CDR3: TGTGCCACCAGTGATTTATCCCAGGGAATCGATGAGCAGTTCTTC. The genes are TRBV24-1 and TRBJ2-1, with D possibly matching TRBD1 (5 bases). The length of the CDR3 is 15 residues. The V and J ends lost 1 base and 8 bases respectively, with 14 bases between them. Germline V lookup: CDR1 KGHDR, CDR2 SFDVKD.

Many counts were recorded for this clonotype. V usage is TRBV9 and J usage is TRBJ1-4, with D hard to call. The CDR3 extends over 14 amino acids. With 3 bases removed from V and 0 bases from J, the gap between germline ends came to 6 bases. Germline CDR1 and CDR2: SGDLS and YYNGEE. As DNA, the CDR3 is TGTGCCAGCAGCGGGACCGCAACTAATGAAAAACTGTTTTTT. This gives the protein CASSGTATNEKLFF.

This clonotype was recorded at least ten times. The chain combines TRBV10-3 with TRBJ2-1; the D gene is possibly TRBD2 (6 bases). The CDR3 runs 13 residues. V was clipped by 8 bases and J by 7 bases, with 15 bases between them. Germline lookup yields CDR1 ENHRY and CDR2 SYGVKD. The CDR3 protein is CAILRASENEQFF. DNA of the CDR3: TGTGCCATCCTCCGGGCTAGCGAAAATGAGCAGTTCTTC.

There are many counts of this clonotype. The genes are TRBV11-2 and TRBJ1-4; D remains unclear. The CDR3 consists of 13 residues. Germline CDR1 reads SGHAT; CDR2 reads FQNNGV. V lost 2 bases and J lost 7, with 8 bases in between. This CDR3 is CASSLLMGEKLFF. The CDR3 DNA is TGTGCCAGCAGCTTACTAATGGGTGAAAAACTGTTTTTT. The variable domain in full, completed from reference TRBV11-2 and TRBJ1-4, reads EAGVAQSPRYKIIEKRQSVAFWCNPISGHATLYWYQQILGQGPKLLIQFQNNGVVDDSQLPKDRFSAERLKGVDSTLKIQPAKLEDSAVYLCASSLLMGEKLFFGSGTQLSVL.

This clonotype was observed at least ten times. The chain couples TRBV5-4 to TRBJ2-7, with 8 bases fitting TRBD1. V trimming: 4 bases; J trimming: 3 bases; junction bases outside the gene matches: 6. CDR1 and CDR2 (germline): SGHNT, YYREEE (reference sequence). The length of the CDR3 is 14 residues. For the CDR3, the DNA is TGTGCCAGCAGCCCAGACAGGGGCTTCTACGAGCAGTACTTC. This translates into CASSPDRGFYEQYF.

The V and J genes are TRBV5-1 and TRBJ2-5; TRBD2 matches at 7 bases. CDR1 SGHRS and CDR2 YFSETQ come from the germline V gene. The CDR3 length is 13 residues. Trimming removed 3 bases from V and 4 bases from J; junction bases left unmatched: 3. The CDR3 region is CASSWTSGETQYF. In nucleotides, the CDR3 is TGCGCCAGCAGCTGGACTAGTGGAGAGACCCAGTACTTC.

Ten or more counts support this clonotype. The CDR3, as DNA: TGTGCCAGCAGCCCAGGGGCCTCTGGAAACACCATATATTTT. Amino acid sequence: CASSPGASGNTIYF. The V call is TRBV7-6, the J call TRBJ1-3, with D maybe TRBD1 (6 bases). CDR1 and CDR2 from the germline V gene are SGHVS and FNYEAQ. Trimming shortened V by 5 bases and J by 0 bases, and 8 bases separated the two germline ends. The CDR3 is 14 amino acids.

This clonotype has a handful of counts. The rearrangement joins TRBV19 to TRBJ1-5, with 8 bases lining up with TRBD1. The CDR3 consists of 19 residues. V lost 2 bases to trimming and J lost 4 bases; unmatched junction nucleotides: 16. Per germline, CDR1 LNHDA and CDR2 SQIVND (reference sequence). The CDR3 region has the DNA TGTGCCAGTAGTATACCCCGCGGGCCTGGACAGGGTTGGAATCAGCCCCAGCATTTT. Its protein is CASSIPRGPGQGWNQPQHF.

This clonotype has just a few counts. CDR3 nucleotides: TGTGCCAGCAGTTATCGTTGGGCCACCACAGATACGCAGTATTTT. Its translation: CASSYRWATTDTQYF. This sequence joins TRBV6-5 and TRBJ2-3; D unclear. Per germline, CDR1 MNHEY and CDR2 SVGAGI. The V end was cut by 3 bases, the J end by 2 bases, with 12 bases between. The CDR3 is 15 residues long.

The V and J genes are TRBV7-9 and TRBJ2-7; D is perhaps TRBD2 (5 bases). Germline CDR1 is SEHNR and CDR2 is FQNEAQ (reference sequence). The CDR3 has 15 amino acids. Trimming stripped 1 base from V and 1 base from J, with 11 bases between. This CDR3 is CASSLEMGGSYEQYF. The CDR3 coding sequence is TGTGCCAGCAGCTTAGAGATGGGCGGGTCCTACGAGCAGTACTTC.

This clonotype was seen only a few times. This chain uses TRBV10-2 with TRBJ2-2; the match to TRBD2 covers 11 bases. The CDR3 loop spans 14 amino acids. V lost 9 bases to trimming and J lost 6 bases; unmatched junction nucleotides: 6. Germline loops: CDR1 WSHSY, CDR2 SAAADI. The DNA for the CDR3 is TGCGCCAGTTCTAGCGGGGGGACGCCCGGGGAGCTGTTTTTT. Translation gives CASSSGGTPGELFF.

This clonotype was seen a handful of times. CDR3 region: CASSYSYRGNQPQHF. The CDR3 DNA reads TGTGCCAGCAGTTACTCCTACAGGGGGAATCAGCCCCAGCATTTT. The chain has TRBV6-5 and TRBJ1-5; 8 bases line up with TRBD1. The V and J ends lost 0 bases and 4 bases, in that order; junction bases with no gene match: 2. The CDR3 covers 15 residues. Looked up from germline, CDR1 is MNHEY and CDR2 is SVGAGI.

The chain uses TRBV19 and TRBJ1-4; TRBD1 matches 9 bases. J gave up 7 bases and V 0 bases, and 6 bases lay outside the gene matches. The CDR3 totals 16 residues. Germline loops: CDR1 LNHDA, CDR2 SQIVND (reference sequence). The CDR3 loop reads CASSIDNPGQGEKLFF. Here the CDR3 DNA reads TGTGCCAGTAGTATAGACAATCCGGGACAGGGTGAAAAACTGTTTTTT.

At least ten counts were recorded for this clonotype. The rearrangement joins TRBV5-5 to TRBJ2-2; D perhaps matches TRBD1 (5 bases). Germline CDR1 and CDR2: SGHKS and YYEKEE (reference sequence). The CDR3 contains 15 residues. The V gene lost 0 bases and the J gene lost 3 bases, with 9 bases spanning the gap. This chain's CDR3 is CASSLGQGYTGELFF. In nucleotides, the CDR3 is TGTGCCAGCAGCTTGGGGCAGGGATACACCGGGGAGCTGTTTTTT.

In this sample, this clonotype turned up many times. This sequence joins TRBV7-3 and TRBJ1-6; the D is unclear. This CDR3 is built from 14 residues. The ends were cut back, 5 bases at V and 6 bases at J, with 11 bases in the middle. CDR1 SGHTA and CDR2 FQGTGA come from the germline V gene. CDR3 DNA sequence: TGTGCCAGCAGCCCGACGGGCCGTAATTCACCCCTCCACTTT. Protein product: CASSPTGRNSPLHF.

This clonotype was counted only a few times. The chain links TRBV20-1 to TRBJ2-3; 13 bases line up with TRBD2. V gave up 3 bases and J gave up 1 base; unmatched junction bases: 1. The CDR3 contains 15 residues. Germline assignment: CDR1 DFQATT and CDR2 SNEGSKA (reference sequence). Here the CDR3 DNA reads TGCAGTGCTAGCGGACTAGCGGGGGGCACAGATACGCAGTATTTT. Its protein is CSASGLAGGTDTQYF.

This clonotype was seen repeatedly, ten times or more. The V call is TRBV20-1, the J call TRBJ1-3; possibly TRBD1 for D (6 bases). Germline CDR1 reads DFQATT; CDR2 reads SNEGSKA (reference sequence). The CDR3 runs to 18 residues. Trimming stripped 0 bases from V and 3 bases from J, with 21 bases between. CDR3 in amino acids: CSARDEEQGGFGGNTIYF. In DNA, the CDR3 is TGCAGTGCTAGAGATGAGGAACAGGGTGGATTCGGTGGAAACACCATATATTTT.